Here is one TCR beta chain with its context. Its antigen is as yet unknown. The data were obtained in a study of siplizumab effects on memory and regulatory T cells. The study, taken as a whole, reports: The study found that mappable alloreactive CD4+ clones averaged approximately 69% Treg-derived with siplizumab and approximately 28% in controls. Assignment of a naive or memory phenotype failed for roughly 75-95% of the proliferating CD4+ or CD8+ clones. In unstimulated cells, naive T cells appeared more diverse than memory T cells and seemed major alloresponse contributors.

TCR templates, about 97,000 per sample, were assayed. Clones were read by immunoSEQ multiplex PCR, and TCRdb kept only the in-frame ones, dropping some. Of about 100,000 clones listed, more than 85% were seen once; the top ten hold roughly 2.6%. Germline CDR1 and CDR2: MNHEY and SVGAGI. The CDR3 loop spans 16 amino acids. Trimming took off 3 bases at V and 7 bases at J, with 21 bases between the two ends. Sequencing was performed on CD4+ T cells sorted from blood. V is TRBV6-5 and J is TRBJ1-2, with D perhaps matching TRBD1 (5 bases). This TCR was recovered from a human donor in good health. Some clones in this sample may be carry-over from other donors' samples. The CDR3 here is CASSYRAGSTIAGYTF. CDR3 coding DNA: TGTGCCAGCAGTTATAGGGCAGGGAGTACTATAGCTGGCTACACCTTC.